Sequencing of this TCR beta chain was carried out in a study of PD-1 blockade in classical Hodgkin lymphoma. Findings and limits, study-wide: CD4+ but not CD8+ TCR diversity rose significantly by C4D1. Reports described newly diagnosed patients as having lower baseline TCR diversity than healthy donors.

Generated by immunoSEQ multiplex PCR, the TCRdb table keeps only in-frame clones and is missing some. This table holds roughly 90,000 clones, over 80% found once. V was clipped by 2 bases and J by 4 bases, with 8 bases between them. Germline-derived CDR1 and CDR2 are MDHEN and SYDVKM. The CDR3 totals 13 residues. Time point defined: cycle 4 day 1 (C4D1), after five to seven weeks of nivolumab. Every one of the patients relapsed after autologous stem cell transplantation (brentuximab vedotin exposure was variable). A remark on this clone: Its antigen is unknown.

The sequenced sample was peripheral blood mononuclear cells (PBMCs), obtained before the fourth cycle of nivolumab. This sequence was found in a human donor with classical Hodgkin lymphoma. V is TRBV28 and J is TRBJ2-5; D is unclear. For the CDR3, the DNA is TGTGCCAGCAGTTTACAATTTCCAGAGACCCAGTACTTC. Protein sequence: CASSLQFPETQYF.